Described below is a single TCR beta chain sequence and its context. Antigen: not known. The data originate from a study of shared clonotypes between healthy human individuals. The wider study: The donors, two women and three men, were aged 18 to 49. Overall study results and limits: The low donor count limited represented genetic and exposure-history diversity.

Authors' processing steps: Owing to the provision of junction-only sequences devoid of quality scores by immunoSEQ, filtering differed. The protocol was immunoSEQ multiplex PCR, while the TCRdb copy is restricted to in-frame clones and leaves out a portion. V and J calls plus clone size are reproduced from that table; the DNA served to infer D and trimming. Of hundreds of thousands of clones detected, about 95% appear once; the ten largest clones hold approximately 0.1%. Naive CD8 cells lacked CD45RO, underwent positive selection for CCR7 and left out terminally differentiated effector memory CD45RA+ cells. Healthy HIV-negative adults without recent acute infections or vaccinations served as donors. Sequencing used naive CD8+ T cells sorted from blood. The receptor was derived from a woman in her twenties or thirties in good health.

The CDR3 DNA follows: TGTGCCAGCAGTTTTTTAGGGACAGGAACCTACGAGCAGTACTTC. Translation gives CASSFLGTGTYEQYF. V usage is TRBV28 and J usage is TRBJ2-7; 8 positions agree with TRBD1. Germline V gene sequence: CDR1 MDHEN, CDR2 SYDVKM. Trimming took 3 bases from V and 2 from J; bases not matched to a gene: 6. The CDR3 runs to 15 residues.